There are many counts of the clone carrying this T cell receptor beta chain. The target antigen is unknown. V lost 4 bases, J lost 5 bases, and 15 bases stayed unmatched. Germline CDR1 reads PRHDT; CDR2 reads FYEKMQ (reference sequence). The CDR3 is made up of 18 amino acids. The data were obtained in a study of T cells in Graves' hyperthyroidism and ophthalmopathy. Findings of the study overall: Blood also contained most expanded thyroid clonotypes above 0.001.

There were TCR beta CDR3 regions amplified from RNA transcripts. The primer set for the first-round RT-PCR of the TCR CDR3 was HTBI. MiXCR, applied by TCRdb to the multiplex PCR reads, yields one record per CDR3 protein. The sample records about 570,000 distinct CDR3 sequences, 46% being singletons. The specimen sequenced was peripheral blood or thyroid tissue (not recorded which). This clonotype was obtained from an adult woman with Graves' disease, either hyperthyroidism or ophthalmopathy (not recorded which). This chain connects TRBV13 to TRBJ2-5, with 11 bases identical to TRBD2. CDR3 loop: CASSSPGTSGHSTETQYF. The CDR3 bases are TGTGCCAGCAGCTCCCCAGGGACTAGCGGCCATAGTACGGAGACCCAGTACTTC.